One sample yielded the 9 T cell receptor beta chains listed below, sequenced in a study of tumor-infiltrating lymphocytes in primary liver carcinoma. Total RNA and DNA came together from approximately 20-30 mg of bulk tissue without cell sorting. The authors made TCR beta cDNA from around 500 ng total RNA with a constant-region primer. Three-round nested multiplex PCR performed with slightly modified ARM-PCR produced the TCR beta libraries. The first two PCR rounds, around 10 cycles each, used TRBV1-TRBV30 forward primers and a C-beta reverse primer. TCRdb re-derived calls from the multiplex PCR reads in MiXCR, one entry per CDR3 protein. The table lists around 71,000 distinct CDR3 sequences, 70% to 80% of them singletons. Sequenced sample: liver tumor tissue from sampling region 4. Stated subset: tumor region T4, right-lateral pole. Every receptor here comes from a woman aged 60-75 years with primary liver carcinoma and hepatitis B virus infection.

This clonotype was seen only a few times. Relative to the germline gene, one junction end is altered; a read error may explain this. The chain links TRBV11-2 to TRBJ2-7; no reliable D call. CDR1 is SGHAT and CDR2 is FQNNGV in the germline V gene. This CDR3 is built from 14 residues. CDR3 bases: TGTACCAGCAGCTTAGTTGCGGTTGACTACGAGCAGTACTTC. Translating it yields CTSSLVAVDYEQYF.

The V call is TRBV11-2, the J call TRBJ2-2; 7 bases are a match to TRBD1. Germline CDR1 SGHAT, CDR2 FQNNGV. This CDR3 is built from 18 residues. CDR3 nucleotide sequence: TGTACCGGCAGCCGAGGGGGCTCTTATATCGCGAACACCGGGGAGCTGTTTTTT. This encodes CTGSRGGSYIANTGELFF.

This clonotype was counted at least ten times. The V and J genes are TRBV6-5 and TRBJ1-2, with D hard to call. The germline V gene encodes CDR1 MNHEY and CDR2 SVGAGI. This CDR3 contains 13 residues. Trimming removed 0 bases at V and 3 bases at J, with 5 bases between. CDR3 nucleotides: TGTGCCAGCAGTTACTCAGGAGACTATGGCTACACCTTC. Translating gives CASSYSGDYGYTF.

For this clonotype: Compared with germline, one end of the junction differs, possibly owing to a read error. As DNA, the CDR3 is TGTGCCAGCAGCGCCCTATTGGGGCGAGTGGGCAATCAGCCCCACAATTTT. It specifies CASSALLGRVGNQPHNF. This chain links TRBV7-8 with TRBJ1-5; TRBD1 is a possible D gene (5 bases). CDR1 is SGHVS, CDR2 FQNEAQ, per germline. This CDR3 contains 17 residues.

The V gene is TRBV10-2, the J gene TRBJ2-7; 9 nucleotides match TRBD1. The V gene's germline CDR1 is WSHSY and CDR2 SAAADI. The trim removed 8 bases at V and 1 base at J, leaving 12 bases unmatched. The CDR3 length is 16 residues. CDR3 loop: CASGLPTGGASYEQYF. The CDR3 DNA follows: TGCGCCAGCGGCCTCCCCACAGGGGGCGCGTCCTACGAGCAGTACTTC.

Points on this clonotype: It may be a read error: a sequence one base away is much more abundant. The chain links TRBV7-9 to TRBJ1-4; D possibly corresponds to TRBD1 (5 bases). The germline gives CDR1 SEHNR, CDR2 FQNEAQ (reference sequence). The CDR3 extends over 16 amino acids. The V end lost 7 bases, the J end lost 4 bases, and 19 bases lay between the germline ends. The CDR3 reads CASNLGSGTLNEKLFF. CDR3 in DNA: TGTGCCAGCAACTTGGGGTCAGGGACCCTTAATGAAAAACTGTTTTTT.

The chain combines TRBV5-4 with TRBJ2-3; possible D gene TRBD2, 6 bases. V shed 4 bases and J shed 2 bases, with 14 bases lying between them. The CDR3 consists of 15 residues. Germline V gene sequence: CDR1 SGHNT, CDR2 YYREEE (reference sequence). In DNA form, the CDR3 reads TGTGCCAGCAGCCAAGGACGGACTATCACAGATACGCAGTATTTT. This sequence encodes CASSQGRTITDTQYF.

The V gene is TRBV28, the J gene TRBJ2-3; 7 bases align to TRBD2. Germline V lookup: CDR1 MDHEN, CDR2 SYDVKM. The CDR3 consists of 17 residues. The junction had 16 bases not matched to a gene; V was cut back by 6 bases and J by 4 bases. CDR3 coding DNA: TGTGCCAGCAGGGGCTTGGTGACTAGCCTCCGTCCAGATACGCAGTATTTT. The encoded protein is CASRGLVTSLRPDTQYF.

Remarks on this clonotype: The CDR3 does not end in the conserved phenylalanine or tryptophan, so this is likely a read error. The CDR3 coding sequence is TGTGCCAGCAGCCGCCAGGGGGCCAAAAACATTCAGTACCTC. Protein: CASSRQGAKNIQYL. The chain is built from TRBV3-1 and TRBJ2-4, with D possibly matching TRBD1 (6 bases). CDR3 size: 14 residues. CDR1 and CDR2 (germline): LGHDT, YNNKEL (reference sequence). V was trimmed by 4 bases and J by 1 base, leaving 8 bases between them.